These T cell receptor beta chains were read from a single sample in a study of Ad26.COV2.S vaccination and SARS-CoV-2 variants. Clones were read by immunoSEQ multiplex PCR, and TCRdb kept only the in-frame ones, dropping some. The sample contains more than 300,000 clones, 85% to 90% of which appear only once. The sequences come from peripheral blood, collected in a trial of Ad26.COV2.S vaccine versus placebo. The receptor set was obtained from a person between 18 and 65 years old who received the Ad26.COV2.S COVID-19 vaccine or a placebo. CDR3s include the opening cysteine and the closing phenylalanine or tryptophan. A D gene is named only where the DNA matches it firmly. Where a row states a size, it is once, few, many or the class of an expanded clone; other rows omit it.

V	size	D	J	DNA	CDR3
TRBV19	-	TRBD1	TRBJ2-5	TGTGCCAGTAGCCATCGACAGGGGCAAGAGACCCAGTACTTC	CASSHRQGQETQYF
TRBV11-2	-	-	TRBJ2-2	TGTGCCAGCAGCGGGGGGGCGGGATTGAGCACCGGGGAGCTGTTTTTT	CASSGGAGLSTGELFF
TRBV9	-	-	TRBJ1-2	TGTGCCAGCAGCGTAAGGGGGAACTATGGCTACACCTTC	CASSVRGNYGYTF
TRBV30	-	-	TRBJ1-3	TGTGCCGGGACTCAGGGGAGCTCTGGAAACACCATATATTTT	CAGTQGSSGNTIYF
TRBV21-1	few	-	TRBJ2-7	TGTGCCAGCAGCCCGGACGCCGGCCGGTACTTC	CASSPDAGRYF
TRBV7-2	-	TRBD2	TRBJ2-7	TGTGCCAGCAGCTTAGGACTAGCTGAGTACGAGCAGTACTTC	CASSLGLAEYEQYF
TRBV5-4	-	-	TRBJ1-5	TGTGCCAGCAGCTTGGAGGGGGGACTTAATCAGCCCCAGCATTTT	CASSLEGGLNQPQHF
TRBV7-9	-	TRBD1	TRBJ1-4	TGTGCCAGCAGCCCACCGGGACAGGGGGGTGAAAAACTGTTTTTT	CASSPPGQGGEKLFF
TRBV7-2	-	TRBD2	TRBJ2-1	TGTGCCAGCAGCCAGGGACTAGCGGGTCGCGGGCTCTTC	CASSQGLAGRGLF
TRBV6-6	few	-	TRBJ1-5	TGTGCCAGCAGTTACGCCCGGGCAGGTGGCAATCAGCCCCAGCATTTT	CASSYARAGGNQPQHF
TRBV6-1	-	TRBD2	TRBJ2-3	TGTGCCAGCAGTGAAGCGCGTCTAGCGGGGGGGCCCAGCACAGATACGCAGTATTTT	CASSEARLAGGPSTDTQYF
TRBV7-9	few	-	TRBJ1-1	TGTGCCAGCAGCTTTTCCCCACTGGACAGACTGAACACTGAAGCTTTCTTT	CASSFSPLDRLNTEAFF
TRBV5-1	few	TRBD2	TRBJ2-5	TGCGCCAGCCGGCTAGCGGGGGCACAATTAGAGACCCAGTACTTC	CASRLAGAQLETQYF
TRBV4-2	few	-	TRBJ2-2	TGTGCCAGCAGCCAAGCAGAGCGATCCAACACCGGGGAGCTGTTTTTT	CASSQAERSNTGELFF
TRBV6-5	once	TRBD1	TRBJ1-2	TGTGCCAGCAGATATAATACCGGGACAGTTTACACCTTC	CASRYNTGTVYTF
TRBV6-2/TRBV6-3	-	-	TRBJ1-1	TGTGCCAGCAGTTACACCATGAACACTGAAGCTTTCTTT	CASSYTMNTEAFF
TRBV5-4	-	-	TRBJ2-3	TGTGCCAGCAGCCCCGAGGGGGGATCGGATACGCAGTATTTT	CASSPEGGSDTQYF
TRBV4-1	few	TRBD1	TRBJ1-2	TGCGCCAGCAGCCCAGGACAGGGAGGATTTAGTGGCTACACCTTC	CASSPGQGGFSGYTF
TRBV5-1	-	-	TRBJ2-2	TGCGCCAGCAGCCAAGGACAGTTCGCGAACACCGGGGAGCTGTTTTTT	CASSQGQFANTGELFF
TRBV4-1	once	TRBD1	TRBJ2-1	TGCGCCAGCGAGAAGGGACAGAAAGAGGATGAGCAGTTCTTC	CASEKGQKEDEQFF
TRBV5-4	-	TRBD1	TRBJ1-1	TGTGCCAGCGGGACAGGTCGCACTGAAGCTTTCTTT	CASGTGRTEAFF
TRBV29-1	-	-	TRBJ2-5	TGCAGCGTTATTAGGGGGTTGGAGACCCAGTACTTC	CSVIRGLETQYF
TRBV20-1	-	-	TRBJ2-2	TGCAGTGCTAGTTCGGGGAACACCGGGGAGCTGTTTTTT	CSASSGNTGELFF
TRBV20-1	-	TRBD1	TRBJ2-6	TGCAGTGCTAGTCCAGGGGGATCGGGGGCCAACGTCCTGACTTTC	CSASPGGSGANVLTF
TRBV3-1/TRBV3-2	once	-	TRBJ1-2	TGTGCCAGCAGCCAACTTGGGGGGGCAGGTTATGGCTACACCTTC	CASSQLGGAGYGYTF
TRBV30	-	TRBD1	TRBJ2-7	TGTGCCTGGAGCCGACAGGGGGGGAGGGGAGAGCAGTACTTC	CAWSRQGGRGEQYF
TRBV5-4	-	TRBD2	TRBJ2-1	TGTGCCAGCAGCTTTGGACTAGCTCAATACAATGAGCAGTTCTTC	CASSFGLAQYNEQFF
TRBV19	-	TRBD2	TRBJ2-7	TGTGCCAGTAGTAAAGGGACTAGCGGGGGAAAACCATCCTACGAGCAGTACTTC	CASSKGTSGGKPSYEQYF
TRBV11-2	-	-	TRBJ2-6	TGTGCCAGCAGCTTAGATGCGATCTCTGGGGCCAACGTCCTGACTTTC	CASSLDAISGANVLTF
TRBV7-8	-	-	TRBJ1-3	TGTGCCAGCAGCCCCCGGGTCACCTCTGGAAACACCATATATTTT	CASSPRVTSGNTIYF
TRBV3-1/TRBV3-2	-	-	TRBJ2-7	TGTGCCAGCAGCCTCCGAGGAGCGGTACCCTACGAGCAGTACTTC	CASSLRGAVPYEQYF
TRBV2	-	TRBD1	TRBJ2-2	TGTGCCAGCAGTCCTTTAGGGCGACAGGGGGCTTCCGGGGAGCTGTTTTTT	CASSPLGRQGASGELFF
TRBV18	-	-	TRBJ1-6	TGTGCCAGCTCACCACAACAGGGAGGTAATTCACCCCTCCACTTT	CASSPQQGGNSPLHF
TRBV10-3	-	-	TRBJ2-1	TGTGCCATCAGTTCACAGGGAGGAGAATACAATGAGCAGTTCTTC	CAISSQGGEYNEQFF
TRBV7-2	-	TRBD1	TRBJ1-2	TGTGCCAGCAGCTCGTTGACAGGGTCCTATGGCTACACCTTC	CASSSLTGSYGYTF
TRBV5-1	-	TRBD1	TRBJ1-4	TGCGCCAGCAGCCTTGGACAGGGCCGTGAAAAACTGTTTTTT	CASSLGQGREKLFF
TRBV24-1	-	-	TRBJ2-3	TGTGCCACCAGTGATTCGGGACTCCAGGGCACAGATACGCAGTATTTT	CATSDSGLQGTDTQYF
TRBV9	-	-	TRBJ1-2	TGTGCCAGCAGCGCTCGAGCGGGGGAGCCTAACTATGGCTACACCTTC	CASSARAGEPNYGYTF
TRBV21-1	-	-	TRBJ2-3	TGTGCCAGCAGCGAACTAGCGGGGAGCACAGATACGCAGTATTTT	CASSELAGSTDTQYF
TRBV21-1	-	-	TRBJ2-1	TGTGCCAGCAGCAAAGGACTAGCGGGGGGGCCTCACTCCCACAATGAGCAGTTCTTC	CASSKGLAGGPHSHNEQFF
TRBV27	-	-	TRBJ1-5	TGTGCCAGCAGTTTACCCAATCAGCCCCAGCATTTT	CASSLPNQPQHF
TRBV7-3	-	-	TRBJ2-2	TGTGCCAGCAGCCTATTCGGGGGAGCGAACACCGGGGAGCTGTTTTTT	CASSLFGGANTGELFF
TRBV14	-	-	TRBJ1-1	TGTGCCAGCAGCCAGAGGAATAGTGTGAACACTGAAGCTTTCTTT	CASSQRNSVNTEAFF
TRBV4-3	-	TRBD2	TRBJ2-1	TGCGCCAGCAGTCGGAATCTAGCGGGGGGAGCCAATGAGCAGTTCTTC	CASSRNLAGGANEQFF
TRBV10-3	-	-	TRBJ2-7	TGTGCCATCAGTGGGCCAGATAAGAGCTCCTACGAGCAGTACTTC	CAISGPDKSSYEQYF
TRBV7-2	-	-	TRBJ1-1	TGTGCCAGCAGCATGTGGAGGAACACTGAAGCTTTCTTT	CASSMWRNTEAFF
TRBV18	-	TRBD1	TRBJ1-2	TGTGCCAGCTCACCGACAGGGGCCGCTGGCTACACCTTC	CASSPTGAAGYTF
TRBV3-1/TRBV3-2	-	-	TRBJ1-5	TGTGCCAGCAGCCCTCGGAGGGGGTTAGAGCCCCAGCATTTT	CASSPRRGLEPQHF